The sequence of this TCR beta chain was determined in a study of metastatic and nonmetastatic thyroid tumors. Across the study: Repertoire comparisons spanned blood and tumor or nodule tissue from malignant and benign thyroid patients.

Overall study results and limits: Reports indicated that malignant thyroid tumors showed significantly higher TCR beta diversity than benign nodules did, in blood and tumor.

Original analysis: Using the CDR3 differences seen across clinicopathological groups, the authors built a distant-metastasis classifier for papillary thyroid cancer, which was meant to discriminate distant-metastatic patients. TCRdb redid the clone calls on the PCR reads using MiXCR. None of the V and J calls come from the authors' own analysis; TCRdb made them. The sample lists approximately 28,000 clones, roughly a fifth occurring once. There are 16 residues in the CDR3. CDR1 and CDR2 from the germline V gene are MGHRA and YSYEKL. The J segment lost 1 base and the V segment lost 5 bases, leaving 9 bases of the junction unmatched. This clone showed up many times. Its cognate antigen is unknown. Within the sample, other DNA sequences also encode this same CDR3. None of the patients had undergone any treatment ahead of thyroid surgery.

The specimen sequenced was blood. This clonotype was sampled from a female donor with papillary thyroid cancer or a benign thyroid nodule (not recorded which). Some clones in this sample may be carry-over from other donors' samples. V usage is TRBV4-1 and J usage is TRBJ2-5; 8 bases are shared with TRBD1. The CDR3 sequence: CASSASQGAPQETQYF. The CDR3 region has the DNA TGCGCCAGCAGCGCTAGCCAGGGGGCGCCCCAAGAGACCCAGTACTTC.